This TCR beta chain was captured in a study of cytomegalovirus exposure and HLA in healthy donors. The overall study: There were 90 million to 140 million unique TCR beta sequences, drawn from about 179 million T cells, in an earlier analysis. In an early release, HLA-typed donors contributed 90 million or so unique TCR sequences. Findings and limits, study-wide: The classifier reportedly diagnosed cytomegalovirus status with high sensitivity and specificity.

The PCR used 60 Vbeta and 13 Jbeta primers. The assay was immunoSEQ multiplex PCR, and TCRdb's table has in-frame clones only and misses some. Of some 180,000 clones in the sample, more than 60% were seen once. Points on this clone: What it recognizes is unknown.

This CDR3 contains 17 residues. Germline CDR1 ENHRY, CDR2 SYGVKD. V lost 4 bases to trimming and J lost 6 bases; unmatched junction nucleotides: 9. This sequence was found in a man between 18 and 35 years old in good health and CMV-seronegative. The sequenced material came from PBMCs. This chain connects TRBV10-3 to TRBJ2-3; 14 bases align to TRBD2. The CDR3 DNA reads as TGTGCCATCAGTGGGGGACTAGCGGGAGCTTATGGCGATACGCAGTATTTT. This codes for CAISGGLAGAYGDTQYF.